The present T cell receptor beta chain was sequenced within a study of blood T cell repertoires in COVID-19. Study at large: Samples taken during acute and convalescent COVID-19 were collected in the United States, Italy and Spain. In each case, the material was cDNA or gDNA derived from T cells, B-cell-depleted T cells, or PBMCs.

Germline loops: CDR1 SGHDT, CDR2 YYEEEE. V dropped 2 bases and J dropped 2 bases, with 8 bases sitting between them. This CDR3 is built from 13 residues. Per the original data handling: Estimates of nucleated cell counts were drawn from the amplification of reference gene primers. Some clones are missing from TCRdb's copy, which holds only in-frame ones; the method was immunoSEQ multiplex PCR. From that table come the V and J calls and clone size; the DNA was used to work out D and trimming. The repertoire holds about 180,000 clones, with approximately 85% as singletons. This clonotype was sampled from a human donor with active or convalescent COVID-19. The donor label of this sample is uncertain. The material sequenced was peripheral blood. The genes are TRBV5-6 and TRBJ2-7; tentative D call: TRBD1 (5 bases). The DNA of the CDR3 is TGTGCCAGCAGCTTACCAGGGCCCTACGAGCAGTACTTC. It translates to CASSLPGPYEQYF. Together with reference TRBV5-6 and TRBJ2-7, the CDR3 gives the full variable domain: DAGVTQSPTHLIKTRGQQVTLRCSPKSGHDTVSWYQQALGQGPQFIFQYYEEEERQRGNFPDRFSGHQFPNYSSELNVNALLLGDSALYLCASSLPGPYEQYFGPGTRLTVT.